A single sample gave rise to the 18 T cell receptor beta chains below, sequenced in a study of T cell responses to AZD1222 COVID-19 vaccine. TCRdb's copy holds only in-frame clones and misses some; the assay was immunoSEQ multiplex PCR. The table shows about 180,000 clones, with about 90% occurring only once. The sample consisted of peripheral blood, taken on day 0 of AZD1222 vaccination. Every receptor here comes from an adult in good health.

With regard to this clone: In the same sample, other DNA sequences code for this CDR3. The rearrangement joins TRBV19 to TRBJ1-3, with D uncertain. The CDR3 runs 12 residues. Germline loops: CDR1 LNHDA, CDR2 SQIVND (reference sequence). V was trimmed by 3 bases and J by 4 bases, leaving 4 bases between them. In DNA form, the CDR3 reads TGTGCCAGTAGTATGGGCGGAAACACCATATATTTT. Protein: CASSMGGNTIYF. Using reference TRBV19 and TRBJ1-3 for the parts outside the CDR3, the full variable domain is DGGITQSPKYLFRKEGQNVTLSCEQNLNHDAMYWYRQDPGQGLRLIYYSQIVNDFQKGDIAEGYSVSREKKESFPLTVTSAQKNPTAFYLCASSMGGNTIYFGEGSWLTVV.

The chain employs TRBV7-8 and TRBJ1-6; D is unclear. Germline CDR1 SGHVS, CDR2 FQNEAQ. Trimming pared 2 bases from V and 10 bases from J, leaving 9 bases between. This CDR3 spans 13 amino acids. The CDR3 DNA sequence: TGTGCCAGCAGCTTACAGCTTACCTCACCCCTCCACTTT. Translation: CASSLQLTSPLHF.

CDR3 loop: CASSFDREEQYF. Written as DNA, the CDR3 is TGTGCCAGCAGCTTTGACAGGGAGGAGCAGTACTTC. This sequence joins TRBV11-1 and TRBJ2-7, with 7 bases aligning to TRBD1. Germline V CDR1 and CDR2: SGHAT, FQDESV (reference sequence). Germline trimming cut 3 bases from V and 7 bases from J; bases unmatched to any gene: 3. This CDR3 region has 12 residues.

The chain combines TRBV2 with TRBJ1-3; D perhaps matches TRBD1 (5 bases). This CDR3 is 14 amino acids long. The V and J ends lost 3 bases and 8 bases respectively, with 14 bases between them. Per germline, CDR1 SNHLY and CDR2 FYNNEI. The CDR3 DNA reads TGTGCCAGCAGTGAGTTCGACAGAGCGGACACCATATATTTT. This translates into CASSEFDRADTIYF. The entire variable domain, with the rest obtained from reference TRBV2 and TRBJ1-3, is as follows: EPEVTQTPSHQVTQMGQEVILRCVPISNHLYFYWYRQILGQKVEFLVSFYNNEISEKSEIFDDQFSVERPDGSNFTLKIRSTKLEDSAMYFCASSEFDRADTIYFGEGSWLTVV.

This clone was seen once. The chain is built from TRBV11-2 and TRBJ1-2; D unclear. CDR3 length: 13 residues. Germline CDR1 and CDR2: SGHAT and FQNNGV. Trimming removed 0 bases from V and 7 bases from J, with 9 bases in between. CDR3 amino acids: CASSLEAMGGYTF. Here the CDR3 DNA reads TGTGCCAGCAGCTTAGAGGCGATGGGTGGCTACACCTTC.

The chain couples TRBV10-3 to TRBJ2-2; maybe TRBD1 (6 bases). The CDR3 totals 14 residues. From germline, CDR1 is ENHRY and CDR2 SYGVKD. With 6 bases removed from V and 2 bases from J, the gap between germline ends came to 10 bases. The CDR3 region has the DNA TGTGCCATCAGACAGGGCGTCAACACCGGGGAGCTGTTTTTT. Translated: CAIRQGVNTGELFF.

J is TRBJ1-2 and V is TRBV5-5; maybe TRBD1 (6 bases). V lost 0 bases to trimming and J lost 1 base, with 13 bases between them. Germline V CDR1 and CDR2: SGHKS, YYEKEE (reference sequence). The CDR3 is made up of 16 amino acids. In DNA, the CDR3 is TGTGCCAGCAGCTTGGGTCCGACAGGAGTTAACTATGGCTACACCTTC. Translated, it gives CASSLGPTGVNYGYTF.

V and J are TRBV9 and TRBJ1-5; unclear D gene. CDR3 length equals 13 residues. V lost 1 base to trimming and J lost 11 bases, with 13 bases between them. Looked up from germline, CDR1 is SGDLS and CDR2 is YYNGEE. CDR3 region: CASSVTTQGAQHF. The CDR3 bases are TGTGCCAGCAGCGTAACCACTCAAGGAGCCCAGCATTTT.

To note about this clone: At one of its ends the junction is not consistent with the germline gene, which may arise from a read error. The chain links TRBV2 to TRBJ1-6; TRBD1 might be the D (5 bases). The CDR3 loop spans 14 amino acids. CDR1 SNHLY and CDR2 FYNNEI come from the germline V gene. Here the CDR3 DNA reads TGTGCCAGCAGAAGGCAGGGAACTAATTCAGCCCTCCACTTT. It yields the protein CASRRQGTNSALHF.

This sequence joins TRBV6-4 and TRBJ2-1; 8 nucleotides match TRBD2. CDR1 MRHNA and CDR2 SNTAGT come from the germline V gene. The CDR3 extends over 15 amino acids. The V and J ends lost 4 bases and 6 bases, in that order; junction bases with no gene match: 8. CDR3 protein: CASSASAGEGNEQFF. CDR3 DNA sequence: TGTGCCAGCAGTGCATCAGCGGGAGAAGGCAATGAGCAGTTCTTC.

The chain employs TRBV5-6 and TRBJ1-1; 7 bases align to TRBD1. The CDR3 sequence is 14 residues long. V was clipped by 0 bases and J by 4 bases; unmatched bases: 3. CDR1 is SGHDT and CDR2 is YYEEEE in the germline V gene. CDR3 amino acids: CASSLGGTVTEAFF. The CDR3 region has the DNA TGTGCCAGCAGCTTGGGAGGGACAGTCACTGAAGCTTTCTTT. Full variable domain (rest looked up from reference TRBV5-6 and TRBJ1-1): DAGVTQSPTHLIKTRGQQVTLRCSPKSGHDTVSWYQQALGQGPQFIFQYYEEEERQRGNFPDRFSGHQFPNYSSELNVNALLLGDSALYLCASSLGGTVTEAFFGQGTRLTVV.

The gene calls are TRBV29-1 and TRBJ1-5; D remains ambiguous. Germline V gene lookup returns CDR1 SQVTM and CDR2 ANQGSEA. With 2 bases removed from V and 0 bases from J, the gap between germline ends came to 5 bases. The CDR3 runs 13 residues. The CDR3 sequence: CSVEKGSNQPQHF. Written as DNA, the CDR3 is TGCAGCGTTGAAAAGGGTAGCAATCAGCCCCAGCATTTT. Complete variable domain (other parts from reference TRBV29-1 and TRBJ1-5): SAVISQKPSRDICQRGTSLTIQCQVDSQVTMMFWYRQQPGQSLTLIATANQGSEATYESGFVIDKFPISRPNLTFSTLTVSNMSPEDSSIYLCSVEKGSNQPQHFGDGTRLSIL.

The chain has TRBV2 and TRBJ1-4, with D possibly matching TRBD1 (5 bases). V was shortened by 11 bases and J by 6 bases, with 13 bases between the two germline ends. This CDR3 has 12 amino acids. Looked up from germline, CDR1 is SNHLY and CDR2 is FYNNEI. This CDR3 reads CARSGADEKLFF. The CDR3 nucleotides read TGTGCCCGCTCCGGGGCTGATGAAAAACTGTTTTTT.

The gene calls are TRBV30 and TRBJ2-7, with 7 bases that match TRBD2. CDR3 size: 13 residues. CDR1 is GTSNPN, CDR2 SVGIG, per germline (reference sequence). Unmatched junction bases numbered 8, after V lost 0 bases and J lost 9 bases. CDR3: CAWSVLRGEGQYF. Written as DNA, the CDR3 is TGTGCCTGGAGTGTACTCCGGGGGGAAGGGCAGTACTTC.

The table lists this clone with a few counts. The chain uses TRBV15 and TRBJ2-3, with 7 positions matching TRBD2. The V gene's germline CDR1 is LNHNV and CDR2 YYDKDF (reference sequence). This CDR3 region has 14 residues. Trimming cost V 4 bases and J 6 bases; bases outside gene matches: 7. CDR3 sequence reads: CATSIPAGVDTQYF. The CDR3 nucleotides read TGTGCCACCAGCATACCCGCGGGAGTGGATACGCAGTATTTT.

The chain is built from TRBV13 and TRBJ2-2; possibly TRBD1 for D (5 bases). Looked up from germline, CDR1 is PRHDT and CDR2 is FYEKMQ (reference sequence). V was pared by 2 bases and J by 2 bases, with 9 bases between. There are 15 residues in the CDR3. CDR3 residues: CASSLRQSNTGELFF. Here the CDR3 DNA reads TGTGCCAGCAGCTTAAGACAGAGTAACACCGGGGAGCTGTTTTTT.

The J gene is TRBJ2-2, the V gene TRBV18; D not certain. With 5 bases removed from V and 7 bases from J, the gap between germline ends came to 11 bases. This CDR3 comprises 13 residues. CDR1 and CDR2 (germline): KGHSH, LQKENI. In nucleotides, the CDR3 is TGTGCCAGCTCAGACTTCGAGGTCGGGGAGCTGTTTTTT. Amino acid sequence: CASSDFEVGELFF. The full variable domain, its missing parts supplied by reference TRBV18 and TRBJ2-2, is NAGVMQNPRHLVRRRGQEARLRCSPMKGHSHVYWYRQLPEEGLKFMVYLQKENIIDESGMPKERFSAEFPKEGPSILRIQQVVRGDSAAYFCASSDFEVGELFFGEGSRLTVL.

The rearrangement joins TRBV5-1 to TRBJ2-3, with TRBD2 matching 14 bases. Germline V gives CDR1 SGHRS, CDR2 YFSETQ. This CDR3 region has 19 residues. After removal of 3 bases from V and 4 bases from J, the junction contained 13 bases not matched to a gene. CDR3 sequence (DNA): TGCGCCAGCAGCTCGGACCACGGGACTAGCGGGAGTCAGGCAGATACGCAGTATTTT. This gives the protein CASSSDHGTSGSQADTQYF. Drawing the rest from reference TRBV5-1 and TRBJ2-3, the complete variable domain is KAGVTQTPRYLIKTRGQQVTLSCSPISGHRSVSWYQQTPGQGLQFLFEYFSETQRNKGNFPGRFSGRQFSNSRSEMNVSTLELGDSALYLCASSSDHGTSGSQADTQYFGPGTRLTVL.